This entry is about one T cell receptor (beta chain). Its antigen is unidentified. At one end the junction does not follow the germline gene, possibly because of a read error. This sample was included in a study of spatial heterogeneity in lung cancer. Study outcomes and limitations: Blood showed ubiquitous tumor TCRs more often at resection than at routine follow-up.

Time point: sample taken at primary tumor resection. The donors comprised 60 to 85 untreated early-stage non-small cell lung cancer patients. Whole RNA from tumor, nontumor lung or frozen PBMC was sequenced unsorted. The CDR3 is made up of 16 amino acids. Germline CDR1 KGHSH, CDR2 LQKENI. Using its own MiXCR run on the 5' RACE reads, TCRdb lists one record per CDR3 protein. The table has 40,000 to 55,000 distinct CDR3 sequences, under 7.5% seen once. The genes are TRBV18 and TRBJ1-2, with 9 bases fitting TRBD1. This sequence originates from a female donor with early-stage non-small cell lung cancer. Sequences were derived from PBMCs, sampled at surgery. CDR3 bases: TGTGCCACCTCACCTACCCGGGACAGGGAGTATGGCGGCTACACCTTC. Translated, it gives CATSPTRDREYGGYTF.